The TCR beta chain described here comes from a study of T cells in Graves' hyperthyroidism and ophthalmopathy. Overall study results and limits: Onset of ophthalmopathy came a median around 6.5 months after the model predicted it. Most thyroid clonotypes expanded above 0.001 were also detected in blood.

Ophthalmopathy cases scored 3 or more on the Clinical Activity Score and 4 or more on NOSPECS grade, with duration below 3 months. Fresh peripheral blood, 9.5 to 10 ml of it, supplied the PBMCs. Concerning this clonotype itself: Its antigen is undetermined.

Using RNA transcripts as the source, TCR beta CDR3 regions were amplified. During a first-round RT-PCR of the TCR CDR3, the HTBI primer set was used. Each CDR3 protein is one row after TCRdb ran MiXCR on the multiplex PCR reads. Of hundreds of thousands of distinct CDR3 sequences in the sample, around a quarter were seen once. V was pared by 6 bases and J by 2 bases, with 9 bases of the junction left unmatched. Germline CDR1 is MGHRA and CDR2 is YSYEKL. There are 16 residues in the CDR3. The chain is built from TRBV4-1 and TRBJ2-5; 10 bases fit TRBD2. The sample taken for sequencing was blood. The sequence came from a woman under 40 with Graves' ophthalmopathy. For the CDR3, the DNA is TGCGCCAGCAGGACCCTAGCGGGGGAGTTACAAGAGACCCAGTACTTC. This sequence encodes CASRTLAGELQETQYF.